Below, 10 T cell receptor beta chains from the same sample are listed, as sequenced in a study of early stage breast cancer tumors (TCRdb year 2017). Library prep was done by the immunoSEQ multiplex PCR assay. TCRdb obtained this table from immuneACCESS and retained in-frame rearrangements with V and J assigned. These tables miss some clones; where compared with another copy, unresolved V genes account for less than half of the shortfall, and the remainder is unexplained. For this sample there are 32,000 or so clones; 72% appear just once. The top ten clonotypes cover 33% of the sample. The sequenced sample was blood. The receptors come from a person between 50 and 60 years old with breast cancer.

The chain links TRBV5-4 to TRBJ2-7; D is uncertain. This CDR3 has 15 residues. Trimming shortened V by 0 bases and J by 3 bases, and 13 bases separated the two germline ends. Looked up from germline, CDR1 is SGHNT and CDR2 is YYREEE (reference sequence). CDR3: CASSLAPQEIYEQYF. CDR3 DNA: TGTGCCAGCAGCTTGGCCCCTCAAGAAATCTACGAGCAGTACTTC. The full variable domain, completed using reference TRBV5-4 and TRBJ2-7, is ETGVTQSPTHLIKTRGQQVTLRCSSQSGHNTVSWYQQALGQGPQFIFQYYREEENGRGNFPPRFSGLQFPNYSSELNVNALELDDSALYLCASSLAPQEIYEQYFGPGTRLTVT.

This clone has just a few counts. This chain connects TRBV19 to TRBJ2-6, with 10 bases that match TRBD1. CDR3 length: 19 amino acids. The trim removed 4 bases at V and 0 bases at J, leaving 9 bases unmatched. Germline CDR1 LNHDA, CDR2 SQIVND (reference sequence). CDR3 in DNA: TGTGCCAGTAGTACCCCTCGGACAGGGGGGGTCTCTGGGGCCAACGTCCTGACTTTC. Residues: CASSTPRTGGVSGANVLTF.

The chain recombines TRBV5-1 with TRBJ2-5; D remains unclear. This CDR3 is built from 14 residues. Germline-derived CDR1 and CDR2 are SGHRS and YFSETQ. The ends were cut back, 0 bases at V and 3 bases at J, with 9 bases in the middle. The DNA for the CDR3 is TGCGCCAGCAGCTTGGGGGGTGGCGAAGAGACCCAGTACTTC. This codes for CASSLGGGEETQYF.

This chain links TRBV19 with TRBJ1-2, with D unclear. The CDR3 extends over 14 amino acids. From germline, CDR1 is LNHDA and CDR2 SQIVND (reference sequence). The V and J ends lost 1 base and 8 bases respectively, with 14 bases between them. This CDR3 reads CASSIVAASGGYTF. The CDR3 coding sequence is TGTGCCAGTAGTATAGTCGCGGCCTCGGGAGGCTACACCTTC.

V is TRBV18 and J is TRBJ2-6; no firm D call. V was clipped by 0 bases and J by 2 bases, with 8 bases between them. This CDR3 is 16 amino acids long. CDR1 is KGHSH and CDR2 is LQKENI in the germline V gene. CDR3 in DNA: TGTGCCAGCTCACCACCGGGCCGAGCTGGGGCCAACGTCCTGACTTTC. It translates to CASSPPGRAGANVLTF.

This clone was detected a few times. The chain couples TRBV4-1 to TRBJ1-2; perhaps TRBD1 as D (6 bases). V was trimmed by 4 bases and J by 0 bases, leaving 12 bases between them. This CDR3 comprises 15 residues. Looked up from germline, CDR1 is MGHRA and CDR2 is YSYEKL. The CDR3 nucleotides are TGCGCCAGCAGCCGAGGACAGTCAGCTAACTATGGCTACACCTTC. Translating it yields CASSRGQSANYGYTF.

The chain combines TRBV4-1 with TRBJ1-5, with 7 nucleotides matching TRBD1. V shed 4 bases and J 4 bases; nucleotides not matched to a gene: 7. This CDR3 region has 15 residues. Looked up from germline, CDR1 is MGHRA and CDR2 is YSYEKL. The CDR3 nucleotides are TGCGCCAGCAGCCGGCGGACAGGCCTTAATCAGCCCCAGCATTTT. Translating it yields CASSRRTGLNQPQHF.

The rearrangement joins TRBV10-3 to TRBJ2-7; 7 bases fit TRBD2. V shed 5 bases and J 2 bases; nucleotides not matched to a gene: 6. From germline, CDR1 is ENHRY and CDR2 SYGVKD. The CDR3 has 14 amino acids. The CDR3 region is CAISPGTTTYEQYF. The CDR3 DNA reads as TGTGCCATCAGTCCCGGGACTACCACCTACGAGCAGTACTTC.

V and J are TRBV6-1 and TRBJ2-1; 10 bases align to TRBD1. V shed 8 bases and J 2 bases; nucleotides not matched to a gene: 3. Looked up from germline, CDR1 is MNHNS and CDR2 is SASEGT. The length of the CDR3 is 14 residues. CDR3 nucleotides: TGTGCCAGCCCCGGGACAGGGGCCTACAATGAGCAGTTCTTC. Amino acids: CASPGTGAYNEQFF.

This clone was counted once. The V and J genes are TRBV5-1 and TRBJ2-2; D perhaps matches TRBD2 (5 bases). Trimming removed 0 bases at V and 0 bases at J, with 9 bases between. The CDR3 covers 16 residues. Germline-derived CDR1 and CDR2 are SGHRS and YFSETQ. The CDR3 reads CASSLGSASNTGELFF. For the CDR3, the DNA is TGCGCCAGCAGCTTGGGTAGCGCCTCGAACACCGGGGAGCTGTTTTTT.